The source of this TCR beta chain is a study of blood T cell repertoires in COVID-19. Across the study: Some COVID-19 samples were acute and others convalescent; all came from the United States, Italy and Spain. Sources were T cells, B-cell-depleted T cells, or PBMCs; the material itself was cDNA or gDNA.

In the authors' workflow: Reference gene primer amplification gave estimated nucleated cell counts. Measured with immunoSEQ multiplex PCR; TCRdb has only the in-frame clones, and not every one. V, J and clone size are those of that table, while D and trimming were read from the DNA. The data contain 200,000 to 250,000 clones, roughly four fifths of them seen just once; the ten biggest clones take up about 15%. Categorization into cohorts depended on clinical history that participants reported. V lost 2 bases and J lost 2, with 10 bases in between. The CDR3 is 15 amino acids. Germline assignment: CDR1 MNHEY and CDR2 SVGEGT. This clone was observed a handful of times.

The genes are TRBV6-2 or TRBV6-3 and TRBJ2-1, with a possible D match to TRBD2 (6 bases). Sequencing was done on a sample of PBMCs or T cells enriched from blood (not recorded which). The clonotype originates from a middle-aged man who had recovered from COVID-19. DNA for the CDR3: TGTGCCAGCAGTTACGACGGGGGAGCCTACAATGAGCAGTTCTTC. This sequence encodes CASSYDGGAYNEQFF.